The 20 T cell receptor beta chains in this list originate from one sample, sequenced in a study of quantifying T cell responses using KT2 cells. Study context: RNA was reverse transcribed with TCR alpha and beta constant-region primers.

The cDNA 3' end received a ligated oligonucleotide with a UMI. The first PCR ran roughly 4 cycles with an equimolar RC1.1 and RC1.2 beta primer mix. TCRdb passed the UMI-ligation and nested PCR reads through MiXCR, listing each CDR3 protein once. The sample has tens of thousands of distinct CDR3 sequences, around an eighth seen once. Sequencing used PBMCs spiked with cells of the T cell clone KT2. The receptors originated from a human donor.

The chain has TRBV10-3 and TRBJ1-1; maybe TRBD1 (6 bases). Trimming took off 10 bases at V and 4 bases at J, with 25 bases between the two ends. Germline assignment: CDR1 ENHRY and CDR2 SYGVKD. The CDR3 contains 16 residues. The CDR3 reads CATERNSGAGGTEAFF. The CDR3 region has the DNA TGTGCCACCGAAAGAAATTCGGGGGCCGGGGGCACTGAAGCTTTCTTT.

This clonotype was observed a handful of times. The chain links TRBV5-1 to TRBJ2-3; the D call may be TRBD1 or TRBD2 (5 bases each). Deletions cut 1 base from V and 1 base from J, with 7 bases between. Germline-derived CDR1 and CDR2 are SGHRS and YFSETQ. This CDR3 spans 14 amino acids. CDR3 region: CASSLLGGTDTQYF. CDR3 DNA sequence: TGCGCCAGCAGCTTGTTGGGGGGCACAGATACGCAGTATTTT.

The rearrangement uses TRBV6-5 and TRBJ1-1; D might be TRBD1 (6 bases). The V gene's germline CDR1 is MNHEY and CDR2 SVGAGI. The CDR3 loop spans 16 amino acids. The germline V and J ends were trimmed by 0 bases and 5 bases, with 16 bases remaining between them. The CDR3 reads CASSYSSGGLGTEAFF. For the CDR3, the DNA is TGTGCCAGCAGTTACTCCTCGGGGGGGCTGGGGACTGAAGCTTTCTTT.

CDR3 residues: CASSPLAGGGYTQYF. The CDR3 region has the DNA TGTGCCAGCAGTCCACTAGCGGGAGGAGGGTATACGCAGTATTTT. The genes are TRBV7-6 and TRBJ2-3; TRBD2 matches at 12 bases. The junction had 8 bases not matched to a gene; V was cut back by 6 bases and J by 7 bases. The CDR3 extends over 15 amino acids. Germline V gives CDR1 SGHVS, CDR2 FNYEAQ.

This clonotype was seen many times. This chain uses TRBV20-1 with TRBJ2-7; 7 bases are shared with TRBD1. The CDR3 totals 13 residues. Losses at the gene ends were 3 bases for V and 0 bases for J; bases not matched to a gene: 2. CDR1 DFQATT and CDR2 SNEGSKA come from the germline V gene (reference sequence). In DNA form, the CDR3 reads TGCAGTGCTAGGGGACAGATCTCCTACGAGCAGTACTTC. This gives the protein CSARGQISYEQYF.

This clonotype turned up a few times. The V and J genes are TRBV27 and TRBJ1-2; D might be TRBD1 (5 bases). This CDR3 is 14 amino acids long. Germline CDR1 is MNHEY and CDR2 is SMNVEV (reference sequence). V was clipped by 5 bases and J by 3 bases, with 13 bases between them. The CDR3 here is CASSPLGTDYGYTF. The DNA for the CDR3 is TGTGCCAGCAGTCCCCTTGGGACGGACTATGGCTACACCTTC.

This clonotype was observed a few times. The chain employs TRBV12-3 or TRBV12-4 and TRBJ2-3, with 10 positions matching TRBD1. CDR3 length: 14 amino acids. Trimming cost V 5 bases and J 4 bases; bases outside gene matches: 3. CDR3 coding DNA: TGTGCCAGCAGTGGGACAGGGGTCTCAGATACGCAGTATTTT. Amino acids: CASSGTGVSDTQYF.

The sample holds one count of this clonotype. The chain uses TRBV2 and TRBJ2-3; 16 bases match TRBD2. The V gene end was trimmed by 6 bases and the J gene end by 13 bases; junction bases not matched to a gene: 7. CDR3 length equals 14 residues. CDR1 and CDR2 from the germline V gene are SNHLY and FYNNEI. The CDR3 loop is CASRGLAGGPREYF. Here the CDR3 DNA reads TGTGCCAGCAGGGGACTAGCGGGAGGGCCGAGGGAGTATTTT.

V gene TRBV2 combines with J gene TRBJ1-4; D perhaps matches TRBD1 (5 bases). The CDR3 loop spans 12 amino acids. Germline-derived CDR1 and CDR2 are SNHLY and FYNNEI. The V gene lost 3 bases and the J gene lost 8 bases, with 7 bases spanning the gap. CDR3: CASSDEGEKLFF. Written as DNA, the CDR3 is TGTGCCAGCAGTGATGAGGGGGAAAAACTGTTTTTT.

Ten or more counts support this clonotype. This chain uses TRBV6-2 or TRBV6-3 with TRBJ1-2, with 8 bases matching TRBD1. Germline CDR1 is MNHEY and CDR2 is SVGEGT. J was trimmed by 4 bases and V by 1 base; bases with no gene match: 5. The CDR3 spans 15 residues. This CDR3 reads CASSYFRDRSYGYTF. The CDR3 DNA reads TGTGCCAGCAGTTACTTCAGGGACAGGAGCTATGGCTACACCTTC.

The chain uses TRBV23-1 and TRBJ1-1; tentative D call: TRBD1 (6 bases). TRBV23-1 is flagged as an ORF with uncertain function. The CDR3 has 14 amino acids. The V and J ends lost 3 bases and 4 bases respectively, with 12 bases between them. The DNA for the CDR3 is TGCGCCAGCAGTCACGGTCACAGGGCCACTGAAGCTTTCTTT. As protein: CASSHGHRATEAFF.

In its sample, this clonotype was seen many times. This sequence joins TRBV7-2 and TRBJ1-1, with D perhaps matching TRBD1 (5 bases). Germline CDR1 is SGHTA and CDR2 is FQGNSA. V dropped 0 bases and J dropped 4 bases, with 9 bases sitting between them. CDR3 length equals 14 residues. CDR3 bases: TGTGCCAGCAGCTTAGCAGGGGCGGTCACTGAAGCTTTCTTT. This codes for CASSLAGAVTEAFF.

This clonotype was observed at least ten times. The chain uses TRBV12-3 or TRBV12-4 and TRBJ2-5; D is uncertain. CDR3 length: 12 residues. V was cut by 0 bases and J by 9 bases, with 8 bases left in between. The chain's CDR3 is CASSLARVAQYF. The CDR3 nucleotides read TGTGCCAGCAGTTTAGCGCGTGTGGCCCAGTACTTC.

This sequence joins TRBV5-1 and TRBJ2-1; maybe TRBD2 (6 bases). This CDR3 contains 14 residues. Per the germline V gene, CDR1 is SGHRS and CDR2 is YFSETQ. Trimming removed 0 bases at V and 3 bases at J, with 7 bases between. CDR3: CASSLVSGYNEQFF. DNA for the CDR3: TGCGCCAGCAGCTTGGTTAGCGGCTACAATGAGCAGTTCTTC. The full variable domain, in which reference TRBV5-1 and TRBJ2-1 provide the parts outside the CDR3, is KAGVTQTPRYLIKTRGQQVTLSCSPISGHRSVSWYQQTPGQGLQFLFEYFSETQRNKGNFPGRFSGRQFSNSRSEMNVSTLELGDSALYLCASSLVSGYNEQFFGPGTRLTVL.

This chain joins TRBV6-5 and TRBJ1-2; D is ambiguous. Germline CDR1 is MNHEY and CDR2 is SVGAGI. This CDR3 region has 13 residues. V was shortened by 5 bases and J by 8 bases, with 15 bases between the two germline ends. The CDR3 coding sequence is TGTGCCAGCAGTCCCCGGCCGGGAGGCGGCTACACCTTC. The encoded protein is CASSPRPGGGYTF.

This clonotype was seen a few times. The chain carries TRBV5-6 and TRBJ1-6, with a tentative D call TRBD1 (5 bases). Trimming removed 3 bases at V and 10 bases at J, with 11 bases between. The CDR3 totals 13 residues. Germline loops: CDR1 SGHDT, CDR2 YYEEEE. The CDR3 DNA follows: TGTGCCAGCAGCTGGGGGACGGAGTCACCCCTCCACTTT. This translates into CASSWGTESPLHF.

The chain joins TRBV6-5 to TRBJ2-7, with 7 bases aligning to TRBD2. The V gene end was trimmed by 6 bases and the J gene end by 6 bases; junction bases not matched to a gene: 8. CDR1 is MNHEY, CDR2 SVGAGI, per germline. CDR3 size: 13 residues. The CDR3 DNA reads as TGTGCCAGCAGCCGGGGGGAGAACGCCGAGCAGTACTTC. Amino acid sequence: CASSRGENAEQYF.

In this sample, this clonotype turned up once. V and J are TRBV5-6 and TRBJ2-7; D may match TRBD1 or TRBD2 (5 bases each). Trimming pared 2 bases from V and 3 bases from J, leaving 12 bases between. In germline, CDR1 is SGHDT, CDR2 YYEEEE. There are 14 residues in the CDR3. In DNA form, the CDR3 reads TGTGCCAGCAGCTTAGCTGGGACCGGCTACGAGCAGTACTTC. Its translation: CASSLAGTGYEQYF.

This clonotype is judged medium-sized. The chain carries TRBV7-6 and TRBJ2-3, with TRBD2 as a possible D gene (6 bases). V was shortened by 2 bases and J by 1 base, with 10 bases between the two germline ends. There are 15 residues in the CDR3. Germline CDR1 and CDR2: SGHVS and FNYEAQ. This chain's CDR3 is CASSLSPSGTDTQYF. As DNA, the CDR3 is TGTGCCAGCAGCTTAAGCCCTAGCGGCACAGATACGCAGTATTTT.

This clonotype was seen a few times. The chain carries TRBV5-1 and TRBJ2-7; no reliable D call. V lost 3 bases, J lost 2 bases, and 3 bases lay in between. This CDR3 has 11 amino acids. Germline CDR1 is SGHRS and CDR2 is YFSETQ. The CDR3 DNA reads as TGCGCCAGCAGCTCAACCTACGAGCAGTACTTC. Protein: CASSSTYEQYF.